A selection of T cell receptor beta chains follows, all from one sample in a study of a mutant IDH1 vaccine in newly diagnosed glioma. No antigens are known for them. Assay used: immunoSEQ multiplex PCR; TCRdb lists only in-frame clones, some missing. The sample includes 42,000 or so clones, roughly 80% seen only once; the top ten take roughly 5.6%. The sequences come from PBMCs, collected from a glioma patient whose treatment included an IDH1 peptide vaccine. These receptor sequences come from a woman aged 45 to 65 with glioma. CDR3s include the opening cysteine and the closing phenylalanine or tryptophan. The order of the fields is V gene, CDR3 length, D gene, clone size, J gene, CDR3 protein, CDR3 DNA. A D gene is named only where the DNA matches it firmly. Clone size is not always given. Where it is, it says once, few, many or a class for expanded clones.

TRBV10-3	14	-	once	TRBJ2-7	CAISESGGLYEQYF	TGTGCCATCAGTGAGTCTGGGGGGCTCTACGAGCAGTACTTC
TRBV5-1	13	-	-	TRBJ1-1	CASGTGPDTEAFF	TGCGCCAGCGGGACGGGCCCTGACACTGAAGCTTTCTTT
TRBV9	14	-	-	TRBJ2-5	CASSVLQSAETQYF	TGTGCCAGCAGCGTCCTACAGAGCGCGGAGACCCAGTACTTC
TRBV27	16	TRBD1	-	TRBJ1-1	CASSFGQGAGNTEAFF	TGTGCCAGCAGTTTTGGGCAGGGGGCTGGCAACACTGAAGCTTTCTTT
TRBV9	16	-	few	TRBJ2-3	CASSVSAGVGVDTQYF	TGTGCCAGCAGCGTATCGGCCGGCGTCGGAGTCGATACGCAGTATTTT
TRBV7-8	13	TRBD1	-	TRBJ1-1	CASSLTGGTEAFF	TGTGCCAGCAGCTTGACAGGGGGCACTGAAGCTTTCTTT
TRBV2	13	TRBD1	-	TRBJ1-6	CARRDRDNSPLHF	TGTGCCAGAAGGGACAGAGATAATTCACCCCTCCACTTT
TRBV5-6	13	-	once	TRBJ2-7	CASSLLLDDEQYF	TGTGCCAGCAGCTTATTGCTGGACGACGAGCAGTACTTC
TRBV27	13	-	-	TRBJ1-3	CASSGSSGNTIYF	TGTGCCAGCAGTGGTAGCTCTGGAAACACCATATATTTT
TRBV6-1	14	-	-	TRBJ1-1	CASLTGLMNTEAFF	TGTGCCAGCTTGACGGGACTCATGAACACTGAAGCTTTCTTT
TRBV4-3	15	-	-	TRBJ1-2	CASSQDRGQLYGYTF	TGCGCCAGCAGCCAAGATAGAGGACAGCTTTATGGCTACACCTTC
TRBV6-5	11	-	-	TRBJ1-3	CASRAGNTIYF	TGTGCCAGCAGGGCTGGAAACACCATATATTTT
TRBV6-6	15	TRBD1	-	TRBJ2-5	CASTEDRGRQETQYF	TGTGCCAGCACCGAGGACAGGGGGCGCCAAGAGACCCAGTACTTC
TRBV4-1	13	-	-	TRBJ2-3	CASSLRSSDTQYF	TGCGCCAGCAGCCTTCGGTCGTCGGATACGCAGTATTTT
TRBV4-2	15	-	-	TRBJ2-7	CASSPQRGGLYEQYF	TGTGCCAGCAGCCCTCAAAGGGGGGGGCTCTACGAGCAGTACTTC
TRBV5-1	13	-	-	TRBJ1-5	CASSLESNQPQHF	TGCGCCAGCAGCTTGGAAAGCAATCAGCCCCAGCATTTT
TRBV4-3	19	-	-	TRBJ2-3	CASSQDGSAEGTSTDTQYF	TGCGCCAGCAGCCAAGACGGTAGCGCGGAGGGCACTAGCACAGATACGCAGTATTTT